This is a list of T cell receptor beta chains from one sample in a study of T cells in localized non-small cell lung cancer. The method was immunoSEQ multiplex PCR; TCRdb's version includes in-frame clones alone and lacks a portion of them. The sample lists some 25,000 clones, approximately 88% seen once, with about 9.7% in the top ten. The source was peripheral blood mononuclear cells, collected before any cancer treatment. These TCRs come from a woman aged 35-75 years with stage III lung adenocarcinoma. Both conserved end residues are part of each CDR3. D genes are given only for firm matches. Rows give clone size only sometimes, using once, few, many, or a class for an expanded clone.

j_gene: TRBJ2-7; abundance: once; d_gene: -; v_gene: TRBV4-1; CDR3nt: TGCGCCAGCAGCCAAGATTTTTACCCCCGGGACCGACGGTTTAAGCAGTACTTC; CDR3aa: CASSQDFYPRDRRFKQYF
j_gene: TRBJ2-1; abundance: once; d_gene: TRBD2; v_gene: TRBV7-2; CDR3nt: TGTGCCAGCCGACGGGCGGGGGGGCTCAATGAGCAGTTCTTC; CDR3aa: CASRRAGGLNEQFF
j_gene: TRBJ2-1; abundance: -; d_gene: TRBD2; v_gene: TRBV11-2; CDR3nt: TGTGCCAGCAGCATCACGCTAGCGGGAGGATACAATGAGCAGTTCTTC; CDR3aa: CASSITLAGGYNEQFF
j_gene: TRBJ2-4; abundance: -; d_gene: TRBD1; v_gene: TRBV27; CDR3nt: TGTGCCAGCAGTTTATCCCGGACAGGGATCGGAAACATTCAGTACTTC; CDR3aa: CASSLSRTGIGNIQYF
j_gene: TRBJ2-7; abundance: -; d_gene: -; v_gene: TRBV2; CDR3nt: TGTGCCAGCAGTGCAGGGTACGAGCAGTACTTC; CDR3aa: CASSAGYEQYF
j_gene: TRBJ2-7; abundance: few; d_gene: TRBD1; v_gene: TRBV11-1; CDR3nt: TGTGCCAGCAGCTTCGGACAGGGGATCTACGAGCAGTACTTC; CDR3aa: CASSFGQGIYEQYF
j_gene: TRBJ2-5; abundance: -; d_gene: -; v_gene: TRBV6-5; CDR3nt: TGTGCCACCCACGCCCGACAAGGAATCAGGCAGACCCAGTACTTC; CDR3aa: CATHARQGIRQTQYF
j_gene: TRBJ1-1; abundance: once; d_gene: -; v_gene: TRBV25-1; CDR3nt: TGTGCCAGCTGGGGGATGGGTAACACTGAAGCTTTCTTT; CDR3aa: CASWGMGNTEAFF
j_gene: TRBJ2-7; abundance: -; d_gene: TRBD1; v_gene: TRBV7-6; CDR3nt: TGTGCCAGCCTATCCGGGACAGGGTCTTTCGAGCAGTACTTC; CDR3aa: CASLSGTGSFEQYF
j_gene: TRBJ1-1; abundance: -; d_gene: -; v_gene: TRBV18; CDR3nt: TGTGCCAGCTCCCGAGATTTGAACACTGAAGCTTTCTTT; CDR3aa: CASSRDLNTEAFF
j_gene: TRBJ1-4; abundance: -; d_gene: -; v_gene: TRBV19; CDR3nt: TGTGCCAGTAGTATACTTCAGGGGCGAAGTTTTGAAAAACTGTTTTTT; CDR3aa: CASSILQGRSFEKLFF
j_gene: TRBJ2-7; abundance: -; d_gene: -; v_gene: TRBV5-6; CDR3nt: TGTGCCAGCAGCACGGACCCCCAAGGCGGCTACGAGCAGTACTTC; CDR3aa: CASSTDPQGGYEQYF
j_gene: TRBJ1-5; abundance: -; d_gene: -; v_gene: TRBV27; CDR3nt: TGTGCCAGCAGTTTCGGGACGTCTAGGGCCCAGCATTTT; CDR3aa: CASSFGTSRAQHF
j_gene: TRBJ2-7; abundance: -; d_gene: TRBD2; v_gene: TRBV9; CDR3nt: TGTGCCAGCAGCGGCTCCGGGACTAGCGGGATTGGCGAGCAGTACTTC; CDR3aa: CASSGSGTSGIGEQYF
j_gene: TRBJ1-3; abundance: -; d_gene: -; v_gene: TRBV30; CDR3nt: TGTGCCTGTGACGGATACTCTGGAAACACCATATATTTT; CDR3aa: CACDGYSGNTIYF
j_gene: TRBJ2-7; abundance: -; d_gene: -; v_gene: TRBV7-8; CDR3nt: TGTGCCAGCAGCTTAGCAAGGGACTCAGGGGAGCAGTACTTC; CDR3aa: CASSLARDSGEQYF
j_gene: TRBJ2-1; abundance: -; d_gene: -; v_gene: TRBV7-3; CDR3nt: TGTGCCAGCAGCCCCTCCCGTGGGGAATACAATGAGCAGTTCTTC; CDR3aa: CASSPSRGEYNEQFF
j_gene: TRBJ1-2; abundance: -; d_gene: -; v_gene: TRBV9; CDR3nt: TGTGCCAGCAGCGAGGGGAGCTATGGCTACACCTTC; CDR3aa: CASSEGSYGYTF
j_gene: TRBJ2-5; abundance: few; d_gene: -; v_gene: TRBV5-1; CDR3nt: TGCGCCAGCAGCTTGGAACCAGGGGTAGGGACCCAGTACTTC; CDR3aa: CASSLEPGVGTQYF
j_gene: TRBJ1-5; abundance: -; d_gene: -; v_gene: TRBV6-1; CDR3nt: TGTGCCAGCAGTGGAACAGGAACCCATAGCAATCAGCCCCAGCATTTT; CDR3aa: CASSGTGTHSNQPQHF
j_gene: TRBJ1-3; abundance: -; d_gene: -; v_gene: TRBV10-3; CDR3nt: TGTGCCATCAGTGAGGGACCGTCGGGCTCTGGAAACACCATATATTTT; CDR3aa: CAISEGPSGSGNTIYF
j_gene: TRBJ2-1; abundance: -; d_gene: TRBD2; v_gene: TRBV19; CDR3nt: TGTGCCAGTAGTAAAGGGACTAGCGGGGGGTATGAGCAGTTCTTC; CDR3aa: CASSKGTSGGYEQFF
j_gene: TRBJ2-7; abundance: -; d_gene: -; v_gene: TRBV7-2; CDR3nt: TGTGCCAGCAGCTTAGGTCTAGCCTACGAGCAGTACTTC; CDR3aa: CASSLGLAYEQYF
j_gene: TRBJ2-5; abundance: -; d_gene: -; v_gene: TRBV7-2; CDR3nt: TGTGCCAGCAGCTTAGGCATTGTCCCATGGGAGACCCAGTACTTC; CDR3aa: CASSLGIVPWETQYF
j_gene: TRBJ2-5; abundance: -; d_gene: TRBD1; v_gene: TRBV4-1; CDR3nt: TGCGCCAGCAGCCAGGGACAGGGCGGGGAGACCCAGTACTTC; CDR3aa: CASSQGQGGETQYF
j_gene: TRBJ2-1; abundance: -; d_gene: TRBD2; v_gene: TRBV6-5; CDR3nt: TGTGCCAGCAGTCCTAGCGGGGGTTCCTACAATGAGCAGTTCTTC; CDR3aa: CASSPSGGSYNEQFF
j_gene: TRBJ2-5; abundance: once; d_gene: -; v_gene: TRBV4-1; CDR3nt: TGCGCCAGCAGCCAAGATGACGATGGGCAGTACTTC; CDR3aa: CASSQDDDGQYF
j_gene: TRBJ2-2; abundance: once; d_gene: -; v_gene: TRBV21-1; CDR3nt: TGTGCCAGCAGCAGCCGCCGAACGAACACCGGGGAGCTGTTTTTT; CDR3aa: CASSSRRTNTGELFF
j_gene: TRBJ2-1; abundance: -; d_gene: -; v_gene: TRBV7-8; CDR3nt: TGTGCCAGCAGCCTCCTTGAAATGACAGTCGGGAATGAGCAGTTCTTC; CDR3aa: CASSLLEMTVGNEQFF
j_gene: TRBJ2-3; abundance: -; d_gene: -; v_gene: TRBV5-1; CDR3nt: TGCGCCAGCTATTACGGAGTGGCGGATCCGCAGTATTTT; CDR3aa: CASYYGVADPQYF
j_gene: TRBJ2-7; abundance: -; d_gene: -; v_gene: TRBV21-1; CDR3nt: TGTGCCAGCAGCAAAGAAAAACACTCCCGCTCCTACGAGCAGTACTTC; CDR3aa: CASSKEKHSRSYEQYF
j_gene: TRBJ1-1; abundance: once; d_gene: -; v_gene: TRBV7-2; CDR3nt: TGTGCCAGCAGCAAGACACTCTGGTTGGGGTCCCGCTACCACGAAGCTTTCTTT; CDR3aa: CASSKTLWLGSRYHEAFF
j_gene: TRBJ1-3; abundance: -; d_gene: -; v_gene: TRBV19; CDR3nt: TGTGCCAGTAGACAGGACGGCTCTGGAAACACCATATATTTT; CDR3aa: CASRQDGSGNTIYF
j_gene: TRBJ1-3; abundance: medium-sized; d_gene: -; v_gene: TRBV6-1; CDR3nt: TGTGCCAGCAGTGATGGGGCCTCTGGAAACACCATATATTTT; CDR3aa: CASSDGASGNTIYF
j_gene: TRBJ2-3; abundance: few; d_gene: -; v_gene: TRBV6-1; CDR3nt: TGTGCCAGCAGATTACAGGGAAGCACAGATACGCAGTATTTT; CDR3aa: CASRLQGSTDTQYF
j_gene: TRBJ1-5; abundance: -; d_gene: -; v_gene: TRBV7-2; CDR3nt: TGTGCCAGCAGCCTAAAATCGGGGGATCAGCCCCAGCATTTT; CDR3aa: CASSLKSGDQPQHF
j_gene: TRBJ2-5; abundance: -; d_gene: -; v_gene: TRBV6-1; CDR3nt: TGTGCCACAGCCCGGTACGCTCAAGAGACCCAGTACTTC; CDR3aa: CATARYAQETQYF
j_gene: TRBJ2-7; abundance: -; d_gene: TRBD1; v_gene: TRBV7-2; CDR3nt: TGTGCCAGCAGCTTAACAGGGGTCGAGCAGTACTTC; CDR3aa: CASSLTGVEQYF
j_gene: TRBJ2-6; abundance: -; d_gene: -; v_gene: TRBV4-1; CDR3nt: TGCGCCAGCAGCGGAAGAGGGATCTCAACTGGGGCCAACGTCCTGACTTTC; CDR3aa: CASSGRGISTGANVLTF
j_gene: TRBJ2-7; abundance: -; d_gene: -; v_gene: TRBV29-1; CDR3nt: TGCAGCGTTGATGCGGGTGGATCCTACGAGCAGTACTTC; CDR3aa: CSVDAGGSYEQYF